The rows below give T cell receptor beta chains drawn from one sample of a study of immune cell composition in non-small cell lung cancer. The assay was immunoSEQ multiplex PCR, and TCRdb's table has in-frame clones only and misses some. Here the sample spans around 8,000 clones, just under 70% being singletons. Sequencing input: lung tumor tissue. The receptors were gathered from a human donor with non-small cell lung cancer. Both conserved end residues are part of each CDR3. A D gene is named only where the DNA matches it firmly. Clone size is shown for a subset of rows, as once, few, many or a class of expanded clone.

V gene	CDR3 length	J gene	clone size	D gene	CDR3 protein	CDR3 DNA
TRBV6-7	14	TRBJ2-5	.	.	CASTPRDTRETQYF	TGTGCCAGCACCCCGAGGGACACCAGAGAGACCCAGTACTTC
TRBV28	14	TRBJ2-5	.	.	CASSLQQGTETQYF	TGTGCCAGCAGTTTACAGCAGGGGACAGAGACCCAGTACTTC
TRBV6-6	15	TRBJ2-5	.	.	CASSYPDILQETQYF	TGTGCCAGCAGTTACCCCGACATCCTCCAAGAGACCCAGTACTTC
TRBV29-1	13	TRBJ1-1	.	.	CSVVPARGTEAFF	TGCAGCGTTGTCCCCGCCAGGGGCACTGAAGCTTTCTTT
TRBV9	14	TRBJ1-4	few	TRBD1	CASSVGQGGEKLFF	TGTGCCAGCAGCGTGGGACAGGGGGGCGAAAAACTGTTTTTT
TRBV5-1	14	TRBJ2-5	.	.	CASSLRGGLETQYF	TGCGCCAGCAGCTTGAGGGGCGGTTTGGAGACCCAGTACTTC
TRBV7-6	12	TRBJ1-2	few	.	CASSPGGYGYTF	TGTGCCAGCAGCCCCGGGGGGTATGGCTACACCTTC
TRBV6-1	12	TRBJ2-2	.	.	CASSDRSGELFF	TGTGCCAGCAGTGACCGGTCCGGGGAGCTGTTTTTT
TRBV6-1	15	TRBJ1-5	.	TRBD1	CASSEDRGDSQPQHF	TGTGCCAGCAGCGAGGACAGGGGTGATTCTCAGCCCCAGCATTTT
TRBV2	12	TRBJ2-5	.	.	CASGQNGETQYF	TGTGCCAGCGGGCAAAACGGAGAGACCCAGTACTTC
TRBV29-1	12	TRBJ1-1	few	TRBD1	CSASGDRENVFF	TGCAGTGCCTCGGGTGACAGGGAGAACGTTTTCTTT
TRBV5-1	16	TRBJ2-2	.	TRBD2	CASSPGLATLRGELFF	TGCGCCAGCAGCCCGGGACTAGCCACCCTCCGGGGGGAGCTGTTTTTT
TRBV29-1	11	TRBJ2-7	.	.	CSLEGGREQYF	TGCAGCCTCGAAGGGGGGCGCGAGCAGTACTTC
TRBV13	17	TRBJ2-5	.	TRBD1	CASSLVRWDRGQETQYF	TGTGCCAGCAGCTTAGTCCGCTGGGACAGGGGGCAAGAGACCCAGTACTTC
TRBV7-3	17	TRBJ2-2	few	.	CASSHAEQRANTGELFF	TGTGCCAGCAGCCACGCCGAGCAGCGGGCGAACACCGGGGAGCTGTTTTTT
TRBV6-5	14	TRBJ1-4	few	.	CASSYFATAEKLFF	TGTGCCAGCAGTTACTTCGCGACAGCTGAAAAACTGTTTTTT
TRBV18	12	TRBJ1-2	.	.	CASSEGWRGYTF	TGTGCCAGCTCGGAGGGATGGAGGGGCTACACCTTC
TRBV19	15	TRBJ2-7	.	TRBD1	CASSIADRISYEQYF	TGTGCCAGTAGTATCGCGGACAGGATCTCCTACGAGCAGTACTTC
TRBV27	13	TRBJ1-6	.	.	CASSQLYNSPLHF	TGTGCCAGCAGCCAACTCTATAATTCACCCCTCCACTTT
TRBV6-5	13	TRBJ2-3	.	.	CASGRGTPDTQYF	TGTGCCAGCGGACGCGGGACCCCAGATACGCAGTATTTT
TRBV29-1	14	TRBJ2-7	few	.	CSVSDSQPSYEQYF	TGCAGCGTCTCCGACAGCCAGCCTTCCTACGAGCAGTACTTC
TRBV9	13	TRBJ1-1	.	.	CASSGGMNTEAFF	TGTGCCAGCAGCGGGGGCATGAACACTGAAGCTTTCTTT
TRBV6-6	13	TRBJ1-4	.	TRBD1	CASGSGGNEKLFF	TGTGCCAGCGGTTCAGGGGGCAATGAAAAACTGTTTTTT
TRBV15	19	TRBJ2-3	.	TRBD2	CATSRDVAGGPLPTDTQYF	TGTGCCACCAGCAGAGATGTGGCGGGGGGGCCTTTACCGACAGATACGCAGTATTTT
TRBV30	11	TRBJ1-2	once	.	CAWTRYDGYTF	TGTGCCTGGACGCGGTATGACGGCTACACCTTC
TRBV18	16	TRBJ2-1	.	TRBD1	CASSLPGQGTGNEQFF	TGTGCCAGCTCACTACCGGGACAGGGGACAGGAAATGAGCAGTTCTTC
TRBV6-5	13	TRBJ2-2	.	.	CASSYNRPGELFF	TGTGCCAGCAGTTACAACAGACCCGGGGAGCTGTTTTTT
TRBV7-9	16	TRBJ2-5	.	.	CASSLPRRQHQETQYF	TGTGCCAGCAGCCTTCCTCGTCGACAACACCAAGAGACCCAGTACTTC
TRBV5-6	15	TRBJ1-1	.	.	CASSLGQAMNTEAFF	TGTGCCAGCAGCTTGGGACAGGCCATGAACACTGAAGCTTTCTTT
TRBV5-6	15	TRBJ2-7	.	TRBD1	CASSSTGAFSYEQYF	TGTGCCAGCAGCTCTACAGGGGCTTTCTCCTACGAGCAGTACTTC
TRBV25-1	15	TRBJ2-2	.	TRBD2	CASSVLSGGSGELFF	TGTGCCAGCAGTGTATTAAGCGGGGGGTCCGGGGAGCTGTTTTTT
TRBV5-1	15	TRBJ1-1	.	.	CASSLEPVMNTEAFF	TGCGCCAGCAGCTTGGAACCGGTTATGAACACTGAAGCTTTCTTT
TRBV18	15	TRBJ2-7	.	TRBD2	CASSPRRGDPYEQYF	TGTGCCAGCTCACCTCGTCGGGGGGACCCCTACGAGCAGTACTTC
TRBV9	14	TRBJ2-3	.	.	CASSVGRSQDTQYF	TGTGCCAGCAGCGTAGGGCGTAGCCAGGATACGCAGTATTTT
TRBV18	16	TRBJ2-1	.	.	CASSPNRGSSYNEQFF	TGTGCCAGCTCACCTAATAGGGGTAGCTCCTACAATGAGCAGTTCTTC
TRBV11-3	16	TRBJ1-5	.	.	CASSLSSGSPRQPQHF	TGTGCCAGCAGCTTGAGTTCAGGGTCCCCAAGGCAGCCCCAGCATTTT
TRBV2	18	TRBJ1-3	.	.	CASSEASAGLTSGNTIYF	TGTGCCAGCAGTGAAGCCTCCGCCGGACTGACCTCTGGAAACACCATATATTTT
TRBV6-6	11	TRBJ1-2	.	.	CASTSGFGYTF	TGTGCCAGCACTTCGGGGTTTGGCTACACCTTC
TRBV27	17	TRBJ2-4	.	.	CASSLSAGGIAKNIQYF	TGTGCCAGCAGTTTATCGGCAGGGGGGATAGCCAAAAACATTCAGTACTTC
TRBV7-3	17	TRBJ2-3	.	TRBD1	CASSLLGGPSGTDTQYF	TGTGCCAGCAGCTTATTAGGGGGCCCCTCTGGCACAGATACGCAGTATTTT